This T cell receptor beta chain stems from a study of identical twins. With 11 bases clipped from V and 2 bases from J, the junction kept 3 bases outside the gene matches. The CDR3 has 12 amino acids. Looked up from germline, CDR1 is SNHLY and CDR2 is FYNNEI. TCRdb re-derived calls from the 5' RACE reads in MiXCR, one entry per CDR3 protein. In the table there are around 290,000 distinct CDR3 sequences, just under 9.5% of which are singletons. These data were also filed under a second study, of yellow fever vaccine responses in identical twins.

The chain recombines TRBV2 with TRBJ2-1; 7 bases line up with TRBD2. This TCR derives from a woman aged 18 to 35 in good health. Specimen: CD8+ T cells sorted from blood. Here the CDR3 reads CAGSGAYNEQFF. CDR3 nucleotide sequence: TGTGCCGGGAGCGGGGCCTACAATGAGCAGTTCTTC.